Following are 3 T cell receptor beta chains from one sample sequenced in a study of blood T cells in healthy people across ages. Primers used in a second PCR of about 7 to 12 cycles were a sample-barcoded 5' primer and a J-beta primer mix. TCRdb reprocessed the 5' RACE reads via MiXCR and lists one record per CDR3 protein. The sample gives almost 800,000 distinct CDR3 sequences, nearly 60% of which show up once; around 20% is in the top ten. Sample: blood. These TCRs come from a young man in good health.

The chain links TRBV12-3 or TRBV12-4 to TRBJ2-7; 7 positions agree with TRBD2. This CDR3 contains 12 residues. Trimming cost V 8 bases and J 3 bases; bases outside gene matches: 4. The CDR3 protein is CASGRADYEQYF. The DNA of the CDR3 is TGTGCCAGCGGGAGGGCGGACTACGAGCAGTACTTC.

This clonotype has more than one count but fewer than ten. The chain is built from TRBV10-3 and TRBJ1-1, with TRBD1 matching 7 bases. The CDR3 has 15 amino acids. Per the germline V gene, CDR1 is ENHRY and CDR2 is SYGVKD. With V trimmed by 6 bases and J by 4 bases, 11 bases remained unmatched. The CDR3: CAIRTTTGLSTEAFF. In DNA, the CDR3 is TGTGCCATCAGGACTACGACAGGGCTGAGCACTGAAGCTTTCTTT.

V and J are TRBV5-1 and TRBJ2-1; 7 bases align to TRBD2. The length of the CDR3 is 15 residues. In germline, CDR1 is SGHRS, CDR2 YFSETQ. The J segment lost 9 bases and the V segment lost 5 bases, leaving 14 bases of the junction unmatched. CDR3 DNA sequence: TGCGCCAGCAGATCCGGGACTAATCGTTTGGGTGAGCAGTTCTTC. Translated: CASRSGTNRLGEQFF. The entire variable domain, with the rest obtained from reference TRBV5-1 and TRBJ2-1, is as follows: KAGVTQTPRYLIKTRGQQVTLSCSPISGHRSVSWYQQTPGQGLQFLFEYFSETQRNKGNFPGRFSGRQFSNSRSEMNVSTLELGDSALYLCASRSGTNRLGEQFFGPGTRLTVL.